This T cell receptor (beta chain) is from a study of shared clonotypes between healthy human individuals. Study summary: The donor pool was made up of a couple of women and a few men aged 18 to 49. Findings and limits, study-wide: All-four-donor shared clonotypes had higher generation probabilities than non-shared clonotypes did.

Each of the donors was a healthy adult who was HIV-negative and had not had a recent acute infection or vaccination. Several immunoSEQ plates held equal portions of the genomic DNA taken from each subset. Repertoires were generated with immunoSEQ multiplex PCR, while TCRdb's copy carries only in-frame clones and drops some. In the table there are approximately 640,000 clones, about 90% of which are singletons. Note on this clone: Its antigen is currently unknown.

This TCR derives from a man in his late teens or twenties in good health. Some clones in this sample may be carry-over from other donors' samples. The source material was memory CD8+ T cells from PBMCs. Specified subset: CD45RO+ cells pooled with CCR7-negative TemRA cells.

The CDR3 coding sequence is TGTGCCAGTAGTATTTTGTCCGGTGACGAAGCTTTCTTT. Protein product: CASSILSGDEAFF. The chain carries TRBV19 and TRBJ1-1; D unresolved. Trimming removed 3 bases from V and 8 bases from J, with 13 bases in between. Per the germline V gene, CDR1 is LNHDA and CDR2 is SQIVND (reference sequence). This CDR3 has 13 residues.